The entry that follows covers one T cell receptor beta chain sequence. This entry comes from a study of T cell changes during pregnancy in multiple sclerosis. Trimming took off 3 bases at V and 0 bases at J, with 9 bases between the two ends. The CDR3 runs to 14 residues. CDR1 and CDR2 from the germline V gene are LGHNT and FRNRAP. Assay used: immunoSEQ multiplex PCR; TCRdb lists only in-frame clones, some missing. The data hold about 69,000 clones, with approximately 91% observed a single time. This receptor was taken from a female donor with multiple sclerosis, enrolled in a pregnancy study. The J gene is TRBJ2-7, the V gene TRBV12-5, with D hard to call. The starting material was peripheral blood, obtained before pregnancy. The CDR3 reads CASGFDHNSYEQYF. In DNA, the CDR3 is TGTGCTAGTGGTTTCGATCACAACTCCTACGAGCAGTACTTC.